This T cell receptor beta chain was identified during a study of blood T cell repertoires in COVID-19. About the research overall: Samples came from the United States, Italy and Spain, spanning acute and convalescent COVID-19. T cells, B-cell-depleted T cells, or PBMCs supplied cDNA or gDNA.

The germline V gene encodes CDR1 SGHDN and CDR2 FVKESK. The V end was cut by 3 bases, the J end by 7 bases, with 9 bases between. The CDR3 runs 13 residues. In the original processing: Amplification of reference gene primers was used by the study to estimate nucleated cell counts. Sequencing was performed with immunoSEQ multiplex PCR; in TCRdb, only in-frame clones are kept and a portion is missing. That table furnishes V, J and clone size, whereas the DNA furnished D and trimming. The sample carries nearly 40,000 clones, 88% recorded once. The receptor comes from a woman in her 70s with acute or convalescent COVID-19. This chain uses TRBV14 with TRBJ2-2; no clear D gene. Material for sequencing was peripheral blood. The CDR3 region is CASSHRVRGELFF. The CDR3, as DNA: TGTGCCAGCAGCCATCGGGTCCGCGGGGAGCTGTTTTTT.